This TCR beta chain was profiled in a study of blood T cell repertoires in COVID-19. About the study: The study drew acute and convalescent COVID-19 samples from the United States, Italy and Spain.

Measured with immunoSEQ multiplex PCR; TCRdb has only the in-frame clones, and not every one. This sample yields tens of thousands of clones, of which 75% to 85% are seen a single time; about a fifth belongs to the top ten. The sequencing sample was made of peripheral blood. This sequence originates from a woman older than 75 with acute or convalescent COVID-19.

The CDR3 DNA follows: TGTGCCAGCAGCAGAGACAGGGGATACGAGCAGTACTTC. Its protein is CASSRDRGYEQYF. The genes are TRBV7-2 and TRBJ2-7, with TRBD1 matching 8 bases. With 5 bases clipped from V and 4 bases from J, the junction kept 4 bases outside the gene matches. The length of the CDR3 is 13 residues. CDR1 is SGHTA, CDR2 FQGNSA, per germline.